These T cell receptor beta chains were read from a single sample in a study of OX40 agonist ivuxolimab in advanced cancers. The assay was immunoSEQ multiplex PCR, and TCRdb's table has in-frame clones only and misses some. The table includes 65,000 to 85,000 clones, about 85% detected once. The material was CD4+ or CD8+ T cells sorted from blood, obtained in a trial of the OX40 agonist ivuxolimab. These receptors originate from an adult with an advanced solid tumor such as melanoma, head and neck, liver or kidney cancer. CDR3s include the opening cysteine and the closing phenylalanine or tryptophan. D genes are given only for firm matches. Rows give clone size only sometimes, using once, few, many, or a class for an expanded clone.

CDR3 protein: CASSPFVTTNTGELFF
CDR3 DNA: TGTGCCAGCTCACCTTTTGTTACAACAAACACCGGGGAGCTGTTTTTT
J gene: TRBJ2-2
V gene: TRBV18
clone size: NA
D gene: NA

CDR3 protein: CASSPDLGQPFF
CDR3 DNA: TGTGCCAGCAGCCCCGATTTGGGACAGCCGTTTTTT
J gene: TRBJ1-4
V gene: TRBV2
clone size: NA
D gene: TRBD1

CDR3 protein: CASSLEGLREYF
CDR3 DNA: TGTGCCAGCAGCTTAGAGGGCCTCAGGGAGTACTTC
J gene: TRBJ2-5
V gene: TRBV7-9
clone size: once
D gene: NA

CDR3 protein: CASSLEGARTEAFF
CDR3 DNA: TGCGCCAGCAGCTTGGAGGGGGCGCGGACTGAAGCTTTCTTT
J gene: TRBJ1-1
V gene: TRBV5-1
clone size: NA
D gene: TRBD1

CDR3 protein: CASSYRASNQPQHF
CDR3 DNA: TGTGCCAGCAGTTACAGGGCTAGCAATCAGCCCCAGCATTTT
J gene: TRBJ1-5
V gene: TRBV28
clone size: NA
D gene: NA

CDR3 protein: CAWVSLRGGYGYTF
CDR3 DNA: TGTGCCTGGGTATCCTTGAGGGGAGGCTATGGCTACACCTTC
J gene: TRBJ1-2
V gene: TRBV30
clone size: NA
D gene: NA

CDR3 protein: CASSFIAGPETQYF
CDR3 DNA: TGTGCCAGCAGTTTCATTGCGGGTCCAGAGACCCAGTACTTC
J gene: TRBJ2-5
V gene: TRBV28
clone size: NA
D gene: NA

CDR3 protein: CASRGSPGNTIYF
CDR3 DNA: TGTGCCAGCAGGGGTAGCCCTGGAAACACCATATATTTT
J gene: TRBJ1-3
V gene: TRBV6-6
clone size: NA
D gene: NA

CDR3 protein: CAINPVGASGRGEQYF
CDR3 DNA: TGTGCCATCAACCCAGTAGGAGCTAGCGGGAGAGGCGAGCAGTACTTC
J gene: TRBJ2-7
V gene: TRBV2
clone size: NA
D gene: TRBD2

CDR3 protein: CASSLGQASYEQYF
CDR3 DNA: TGTGCCAGCAGCTTGGGCCAGGCATCCTACGAGCAGTACTTC
J gene: TRBJ2-7
V gene: TRBV5-8
clone size: NA
D gene: NA

CDR3 protein: CASSSGGRNEQFF
CDR3 DNA: TGTGCCAGCAGTTCCGGAGGAAGGAATGAGCAGTTCTTC
J gene: TRBJ2-1
V gene: TRBV6-6
clone size: NA
D gene: NA

CDR3 protein: CASSARQGVYEQYF
CDR3 DNA: TGTGCCAGCAGCGCTCGACAGGGGGTCTACGAGCAGTACTTC
J gene: TRBJ2-7
V gene: TRBV7-2
clone size: NA
D gene: TRBD1

CDR3 protein: CASSLTSILTGELFF
CDR3 DNA: TGCGCCAGCAGCTTGACTAGCATTCTCACCGGGGAGCTGTTTTTT
J gene: TRBJ2-2
V gene: TRBV5-1
clone size: once
D gene: NA

CDR3 protein: CASSPGSGQGAETQYF
CDR3 DNA: TGTGCCAGCAGCCCCGGTTCCGGACAGGGGGCGGAGACCCAGTACTTC
J gene: TRBJ2-5
V gene: TRBV11-2
clone size: NA
D gene: TRBD1

CDR3 protein: CASSFRDRGRENIQYF
CDR3 DNA: TGTGCCAGCAGCTTTCGGGACAGGGGGCGCGAGAACATTCAGTACTTC
J gene: TRBJ2-4
V gene: TRBV7-8
clone size: NA
D gene: TRBD1

CDR3 protein: CASSVGGSWNTEAFF
CDR3 DNA: TGTGCCAGCAGCGTAGGTGGCAGTTGGAACACTGAAGCTTTCTTT
J gene: TRBJ1-1
V gene: TRBV9
clone size: few
D gene: NA